The next 24 T cell receptor beta chains were all read from a single sample in a study of CD8+CD57+ T cells in acquired aplastic anemia. The study profiled TCR beta VDJ and CDR3 using genomic DNA as template. TCRdb processed the reads anew with MiXCR; each CDR3 protein has one entry. This sample has roughly 130,000 distinct CDR3 sequences, with around 46% found just once. Sequencing was done on a sample of sorted CD4+, CD8+, or CD8+CD57+ T cells (not recorded which) from PBMCs. These receptors came from a human donor in good health, serving as a control.

A remark on this clonotype: One junction end disagrees with the germline gene, perhaps due to a read error. J is TRBJ2-7 and V is TRBV4-2, with 13 bases matching TRBD2. Germline CDR1 reads LGHNA; CDR2 reads YNFKEQ. CDR3 length equals 17 residues. CDR3 DNA: TGTGCCAGCAGTTATTGGACTAGCGGGGGACTGGAGGGGGAGCGGTACTTC. Translation gives CASSYWTSGGLEGERYF.

This clonotype was counted many times. The chain links TRBV11-1 to TRBJ2-3, with 8 bases aligning to TRBD2. The germline CDR1 and CDR2 sequences are SGHAT and FQDESV (reference sequence). The CDR3 loop spans 19 amino acids. V dropped 3 bases and J dropped 1; count of bases not matched to a gene: 15. CDR3 sequence: CASSFRLSRAGDRTDTQYF. CDR3 sequence (DNA): TGTGCCAGCAGCTTTCGCCTCAGTAGAGCGGGGGATCGCACAGATACGCAGTATTTT.

The chain carries TRBV20-1 and TRBJ2-1; 7 bases line up with TRBD2. Unmatched junction bases numbered 5, after V lost 3 bases and J lost 6 bases. This CDR3 has 13 amino acids. Germline CDR1 DFQATT, CDR2 SNEGSKA (reference sequence). The CDR3 loop is CSASGGGGNEQFF. In nucleotides, the CDR3 is TGCAGTGCTAGCGGTGGGGGGGGCAATGAGCAGTTCTTC.

The sample holds many counts of this clonotype. This chain uses TRBV11-2 with TRBJ2-7; D possibly corresponds to TRBD2 (7 bases). Germline V gives CDR1 SGHAT, CDR2 FQNNGV. The CDR3 has 16 amino acids. V was clipped by 5 bases and J by 7 bases, with 24 bases between them. Here the CDR3 reads CASSPGVRTGGPEQYF. CDR3 nucleotides: TGTGCCAGCAGCCCGGGGGTTCGGACCGGGGGGCCTGAGCAGTACTTC.

The chain recombines TRBV10-3 with TRBJ2-7; 9 positions agree with TRBD2. Germline trimming cut 1 base from V and 3 bases from J; bases unmatched to any gene: 4. CDR3 size: 15 residues. Germline V gives CDR1 ENHRY, CDR2 SYGVKD. For the CDR3, the DNA is TGTGCCATCAGTGAGTGGCATAGCGGGGGCTACGAGCAGTACTTC. Its translation is CAISEWHSGGYEQYF.

This chain links TRBV5-1 with TRBJ1-5; no clear D. Trimming left V 0 bases short and J 2 bases short, with 9 bases between. CDR1 is SGHRS and CDR2 is YFSETQ in the germline V gene. The CDR3 is made up of 15 amino acids. Here the CDR3 reads CASSLAAGGNQPQHF. The CDR3, as DNA: TGCGCCAGCAGCTTGGCCGCGGGTGGCAATCAGCCCCAGCATTTT.

V usage is TRBV19 and J usage is TRBJ1-1; a weak D match, TRBD1 (6 bases). Germline CDR1 is LNHDA and CDR2 is SQIVND (reference sequence). This CDR3 contains 15 residues. Trimming took 0 bases from V and 4 from J, leaving 12 bases between them. DNA of the CDR3: TGTGCCAGTAGTATAGAAGGGGGGCCGGGCACTGAAGCTTTCTTT. This codes for CASSIEGGPGTEAFF.

The rearrangement links TRBV7-8 to TRBJ2-7; D uncertain. V lost 4 bases, J lost 6 bases, and 13 bases lay in between. The CDR3 is made up of 13 amino acids. The germline V gene has CDR1 SGHVS and CDR2 FQNEAQ. This chain's CDR3 is CASSSPYSGEQYF. In nucleotides, the CDR3 is TGTGCCAGCAGCTCCCCCTATTCGGGCGAGCAGTACTTC.

Details on this clonotype: One junction end disagrees with the germline gene, perhaps due to a read error. The chain carries TRBV12-3 or TRBV12-4 and TRBJ2-5; D not resolved. The CDR3 covers 14 residues. This chain's CDR3 is CASNLGSYQETQHF. Here the CDR3 DNA reads TGTGCCAGCAACCTCGGCAGTTACCAAGAGACCCAGCACTTC.

Of note for this clonotype: Since a much larger clone is just one base distant, this may be a read error. The CDR3 is CASSHRGYRETQYF. CDR3 DNA sequence: TGTGCCAGCAGCCACAGGGGGTACCGAGAGACCCAGTACTTC. This sequence joins TRBV5-4 and TRBJ2-5; 8 bases match TRBD1. In germline, CDR1 is SGHNT, CDR2 YYREEE (reference sequence). This CDR3 contains 14 residues. V was clipped by 4 bases and J by 4 bases; unmatched bases: 6.

The chain recombines TRBV19 with TRBJ2-3; tentative D call: TRBD1 (7 bases). The germline gives CDR1 LNHDA, CDR2 SQIVND (reference sequence). With 9 bases removed from V and 2 bases from J, the gap between germline ends came to 15 bases. This CDR3 has 14 residues. The CDR3 DNA sequence: TGTGCCAGCGAGGGGGCGGGGTACACAGATACGCAGTATTTT. As protein: CASEGAGYTDTQYF. Using reference TRBV19 and TRBJ2-3 for the parts outside the CDR3, the full variable domain is DGGITQSPKYLFRKEGQNVTLSCEQNLNHDAMYWYRQDPGQGLRLIYYSQIVNDFQKGDIAEGYSVSREKKESFPLTVTSAQKNPTAFYLCASEGAGYTDTQYFGPGTRLTVL.

This chain connects TRBV12-3 or TRBV12-4 to TRBJ2-5; 7 nucleotides agree with TRBD2. Trimming took 3 bases from V and 5 from J; bases not matched to a gene: 3. The CDR3 spans 13 residues. DNA for the CDR3: TGTGCCAGCAGTTTTCTCGGGGGGGAGACCCAGTACTTC. Protein: CASSFLGGETQYF.

For this clonotype: Germline is not matched at one junction end, which may reflect a read error. The chain recombines TRBV20-1 with TRBJ2-5; no reliable D call. The CDR3 extends over 13 amino acids. In germline, CDR1 is DFQATT, CDR2 SNEGSKA (reference sequence). The CDR3 DNA follows: TGCATTGCTAGAGATAAAACGCAAGAGACCCAGTACTTC. Encoded protein: CIARDKTQETQYF.

This clonotype has a count of ten or more. This chain joins TRBV6-1 and TRBJ2-1; D unresolved. This CDR3 comprises 11 residues. CDR1 is MNHNS, CDR2 SASEGT, per germline. Trimming left V 6 bases short and J 7 bases short, with 7 bases between. The CDR3, as DNA: TGTGCCAGCAGATTCCGAAATGAGCAGTTCTTC. The encoded protein is CASRFRNEQFF.

The chain uses TRBV15 and TRBJ1-2; D gene unclear. Germline values: CDR1 LNHNV, CDR2 YYDKDF (reference sequence). V shed 6 bases and J shed 4 bases, with 15 bases lying between them. The CDR3 consists of 14 residues. The CDR3 here is CATRAGGDPYGYTF. As DNA, the CDR3 is TGTGCCACCAGGGCAGGAGGCGACCCCTATGGCTACACCTTC.

In this sample, this clonotype turned up a few times. A clone one base away is much larger, so this may be a read error. This CDR3 is missing its conserved last phenylalanine or tryptophan, likely due to a read error. The J gene is TRBJ1-1, the V gene TRBV12-3 or TRBV12-4, with TRBD1 identical over 8 bases. This CDR3 comprises 15 residues. The junction had 8 bases not matched to a gene; V was cut back by 8 bases and J by 0 bases. The chain's CDR3 is CASVFGTGLNTEAFL. In nucleotides, the CDR3 is TGTGCCAGCGTTTTCGGGACAGGACTGAACACTGAAGCTTTCCTT.

The chain links TRBV11-2 to TRBJ1-2; maybe TRBD1 (5 bases). Germline CDR1 and CDR2: SGHAT and FQNNGV. Trimming removed 5 bases at V and 0 bases at J, with 16 bases between. CDR3 length: 16 residues. CDR3 DNA: TGTGCCAGCAGCCCCGACAAGGGGAGAACTAACTATGGCTACACCTTC. It codes for CASSPDKGRTNYGYTF. The full variable domain, with the rest looked up from reference TRBV11-2 and TRBJ1-2, is EAGVAQSPRYKIIEKRQSVAFWCNPISGHATLYWYQQILGQGPKLLIQFQNNGVVDDSQLPKDRFSAERLKGVDSTLKIQPAKLEDSAVYLCASSPDKGRTNYGYTFGSGTRLTVV.

Comments on this clonotype: This may come from a read error, since a much larger clone is one base off. The rearrangement links TRBV7-2 to TRBJ2-5; no clear D. The CDR3 has 12 amino acids. The V gene lost 8 bases and the J gene lost 4 bases, with 11 bases spanning the gap. Germline lookup yields CDR1 SGHTA and CDR2 FQGNSA. The CDR3 sequence is CASSPFRETQYF. The CDR3 DNA is TGTGCCAGCTCACCCTTCCGAGAGACCCAGTACTTC.

This clonotype was observed a handful of times. V gene TRBV6-1 combines with J gene TRBJ1-5; the match to TRBD1 covers 9 bases. There are 19 residues in the CDR3. V dropped 5 bases and J dropped 16; count of bases not matched to a gene: 30. CDR1 is MNHNS and CDR2 is SASEGT in the germline V gene. The CDR3, as DNA: TGTGCCAGCAGTCTCCGGGACAGGGAAAAAGTGAGACGGGATAGACCAGGACATTTT. It specifies CASSLRDREKVRRDRPGHF.

This chain connects TRBV29-1 to TRBJ1-1; D remains unclear. Germline V gene lookup returns CDR1 SQVTM and CDR2 ANQGSEA. CDR3 length: 15 residues. Between the trimmed V and J ends, which lost 4 bases and 5 bases, there was a span of 20 bases. The CDR3 DNA reads TGCAGCGTTGTAGGTTCAGTAGGAGGAGGAACTGAAGCTTTCTTT. This sequence encodes CSVVGSVGGGTEAFF.

This clonotype was observed at least ten times. The V call is TRBV19, the J call TRBJ1-5; TRBD1 aligns across 7 bases. This CDR3 is built from 14 residues. V shed 6 bases and J 1 base; nucleotides not matched to a gene: 3. Germline V CDR1 and CDR2: LNHDA, SQIVND (reference sequence). In DNA form, the CDR3 reads TGTGCCAGTAGCGGGGACAGCAGCAATCAGCCCCAGCATTTT. This codes for CASSGDSSNQPQHF.

This clonotype came up many times. The V gene is TRBV6-4, the J gene TRBJ1-5; weak D call: TRBD1 (5 bases). The germline gives CDR1 MRHNA, CDR2 SNTAGT. The V end was cut by 3 bases, the J end by 3 bases, with 6 bases between. This CDR3 is 13 amino acids long. CDR3 protein: CASSEQANQPQHF. CDR3 in DNA: TGTGCCAGCAGTGAACAGGCCAATCAGCCCCAGCATTTT.

This rearrangement joins TRBV9 to TRBJ2-2; D uncertain. CDR1 and CDR2 (germline): SGDLS, YYNGEE. V lost 0 bases to trimming and J lost 6 bases, with 3 bases between them. The CDR3 runs 12 residues. CDR3 loop: CASSVEPGELFF. In nucleotides, the CDR3 is TGTGCCAGCAGCGTAGAACCCGGGGAGCTGTTTTTT. Looking up the rest from reference TRBV9 and TRBJ2-2 gives the full variable domain: DSGVTQTPKHLITATGQRVTLRCSPRSGDLSVYWYQQSLDQGLQFLIQYYNGEERAKGNILERFSAQQFPDLHSELNLSSLELGDSALYFCASSVEPGELFFGEGSRLTVL.

V usage is TRBV7-9 and J usage is TRBJ1-1, with TRBD1 matching 7 bases. The length of the CDR3 is 12 residues. CDR1 and CDR2 from the germline V gene are SEHNR and FQNEAQ (reference sequence). CDR3 residues: CARQGLNTEAFF. As DNA, the CDR3 is TGTGCAAGACAGGGCTTGAACACTGAAGCTTTCTTT.